The 21 T cell receptor beta chains presented below share a single source sample, sequenced in a study of T cell responses to AZD1222 COVID-19 vaccine. Profiled with immunoSEQ multiplex PCR; TCRdb holds only in-frame clones, not every one. Among 140,000 to 150,000 clones, 80% to 90% were seen once, and the ten largest hold about 1.5%. Sequencing used peripheral blood, obtained on day 0 of AZD1222 vaccination. The receptor set was obtained from an adult in good health.

The chain couples TRBV19 to TRBJ2-1; a possible D gene is TRBD2 (5 bases). V was cut by 3 bases and J by 6 bases, with 12 bases left in between. Germline V lookup: CDR1 LNHDA, CDR2 SQIVND (reference sequence). This CDR3 spans 14 amino acids. In DNA, the CDR3 is TGTGCCAGTAGTATCGAGCGGCAGAGCAATGAGCAGTTCTTC. Encoded protein: CASSIERQSNEQFF.

The V call is TRBV23-1, the J call TRBJ1-1; 7 positions match TRBD1. TRBV23-1 is classed as an ORF, of uncertain function. The CDR3 spans 20 residues. V was pared by 6 bases and J by 6 bases, with 28 bases of the junction left unmatched. For the CDR3, the DNA is TGCGCCAGCAGCCGGAGCAGAAAAGGGGGCAACGAGGGGCGAGACGCTGAAGCTTTCTTT. Protein sequence: CASSRSRKGGNEGRDAEAFF.

CDR3 region: CASSNYGYTF. CDR3 DNA: TGTGCCAGTAGTAACTATGGCTACACCTTC. The chain joins TRBV19 to TRBJ1-2; no reliable D call. CDR1 and CDR2 (germline): LNHDA, SQIVND (reference sequence). The ends were cut back, 4 bases at V and 3 bases at J, with 0 bases in the middle. This CDR3 spans 10 amino acids. Full variable domain (outside the CDR3, taken from reference TRBV19 and TRBJ1-2): DGGITQSPKYLFRKEGQNVTLSCEQNLNHDAMYWYRQDPGQGLRLIYYSQIVNDFQKGDIAEGYSVSREKKESFPLTVTSAQKNPTAFYLCASSNYGYTFGSGTRLTVV.

The chain joins TRBV5-4 to TRBJ2-5; the D is unclear. V dropped 0 bases and J dropped 1 base, with 4 bases sitting between them. The germline V gene encodes CDR1 SGHNT and CDR2 YYREEE (reference sequence). The CDR3 is 13 residues long. DNA for the CDR3: TGTGCCAGCAGCTTGGAGGGCCAAGAGACCCAGTACTTC. Translated, it gives CASSLEGQETQYF.

Only one count was recorded for this clone. J is TRBJ1-1 and V is TRBV11-2, with D unclear. Per the germline V gene, CDR1 is SGHAT and CDR2 is FQNNGV. Trimming cost V 1 base and J 1 base, with 13 bases left between them. This CDR3 has 16 amino acids. CDR3 residues: CASSLARLGGNTEAFF. For the CDR3, the DNA is TGTGCCAGCAGCTTAGCTCGTCTCGGCGGGAACACTGAAGCTTTCTTT.

This clone was seen once. The rearrangement uses TRBV6-5 and TRBJ1-1; no reliable D call. This CDR3 contains 15 residues. V was cut by 6 bases and J by 5 bases, with 19 bases left in between. Germline CDR1 MNHEY, CDR2 SVGAGI. For the CDR3, the DNA is TGTGCCAGCAGACCAGGACCTTCCTCGGGGACTGAAGCTTTCTTT. As protein: CASRPGPSSGTEAFF.

The V call is TRBV19, the J call TRBJ1-1; 7 nucleotides align to TRBD1. This CDR3 comprises 16 residues. Losses at the gene ends were 4 bases for V and 2 bases for J; bases not matched to a gene: 10. The V gene's germline CDR1 is LNHDA and CDR2 SQIVND (reference sequence). The CDR3 loop reads CASSKTPGGGNTEAFF. The CDR3 bases are TGTGCCAGTAGTAAGACCCCAGGGGGGGGCAACACTGAAGCTTTCTTT.

The gene calls are TRBV2 and TRBJ2-4; 13 bases are shared with TRBD2. Trimming at V came to 4 bases and at J to 8 bases, leaving 5 bases not matched to a gene. The CDR3 sequence is 15 residues long. In germline, CDR1 is SNHLY, CDR2 FYNNEI. CDR3 sequence: CASSGTSGRSDIQYF. CDR3 nucleotide sequence: TGTGCCAGCAGTGGGACTAGCGGGAGATCGGACATTCAGTACTTC.

The chain uses TRBV4-2 and TRBJ2-5, with TRBD2 as a possible D gene (5 bases). Germline V gives CDR1 LGHNA, CDR2 YNFKEQ. Trimming removed 5 bases from V and 5 bases from J, with 12 bases in between. The CDR3 contains 13 residues. DNA of the CDR3: TGTGCCAGCAGCGCCAGACTACGGGAGACCCAGTACTTC. This encodes CASSARLRETQYF.

V is TRBV28 and J is TRBJ1-2; tentative D call: TRBD1 (6 bases). From germline, CDR1 is MDHEN and CDR2 SYDVKM. The ends were cut back, 8 bases at V and 7 bases at J, with 20 bases in the middle. This CDR3 has 14 amino acids. The CDR3 here is CASGSGRGVSGYTF. The CDR3 DNA follows: TGTGCCAGCGGGTCCGGTAGGGGGGTTTCTGGCTACACCTTC.

V is TRBV7-9 and J is TRBJ2-7; either TRBD1 or TRBD2 may supply D (5 bases each). Trimming stripped 3 bases from V and 2 bases from J, with 20 bases between. From germline, CDR1 is SEHNR and CDR2 FQNEAQ (reference sequence). The CDR3 runs 17 residues. The CDR3 loop reads CASSFFGLGTEAYEQYF. The CDR3, as DNA: TGTGCCAGCAGCTTCTTCGGGCTCGGGACGGAAGCCTACGAGCAGTACTTC.

The chain combines TRBV19 with TRBJ2-6, with 9 bases matching TRBD1. CDR1 and CDR2 (germline): LNHDA, SQIVND (reference sequence). V trimming: 7 bases; J trimming: 2 bases; junction bases outside the gene matches: 9. CDR3 length: 17 amino acids. CDR3 sequence: CASNPDRGIAGANVLTF. In DNA form, the CDR3 reads TGTGCCAGTAATCCGGACAGGGGCATTGCTGGGGCCAACGTCCTGACTTTC.

The chain employs TRBV11-3 and TRBJ2-1; 9 nucleotides align to TRBD1. The CDR3 runs 13 residues. The germline V gene encodes CDR1 SGHNT and CDR2 YENEEA. The ends lost 2 bases at V and 15 bases at J; junction bases unmatched: 8. For the CDR3, the DNA is TGTGCCAGCAGCTTATGGGACAGGGCCCAGCGGTTCTTC. Protein: CASSLWDRAQRFF. The full variable domain, its missing parts supplied by reference TRBV11-3 and TRBJ2-1, is EAGVVQSPRYKIIEKKQPVAFWCNPISGHNTLYWYLQNLGQGPELLIRYENEEAVDDSQLPKDRFSAERLKGVDSTLKIQPAELGDSAVYLCASSLWDRAQRFFGPGTRLTVL.

The chain is built from TRBV10-1 and TRBJ2-7; the match to TRBD1 covers 7 bases. The germline V gene encodes CDR1 WNHNN and CDR2 SYGVQD (reference sequence). The trim removed 10 bases at V and 7 bases at J, leaving 16 bases unmatched. The CDR3 has 14 amino acids. The CDR3 coding sequence is TGCGCCACCCCGAGGACAGGTATTACGTTGGAGCAGTACTTC. The encoded protein is CATPRTGITLEQYF.

The gene calls are TRBV7-9 and TRBJ1-1; D call uncertain. CDR3 length: 12 amino acids. CDR1 and CDR2 (germline): SEHNR, FQNEAQ (reference sequence). The CDR3 bases are TGTACCGTGGGTCGGGTGAACACTGAAGCTTTCTTT. It encodes CTVGRVNTEAFF.

The rearrangement joins TRBV13 to TRBJ1-3; 9 bases fit TRBD1. Trimming took 5 bases from V and 1 from J; bases not matched to a gene: 12. From germline, CDR1 is PRHDT and CDR2 FYEKMQ (reference sequence). The length of the CDR3 is 18 residues. The chain's CDR3 is CASSRTGGAMTSGNTIYF. For the CDR3, the DNA is TGTGCCAGCAGCCGCACAGGGGGCGCCATGACTTCTGGAAACACCATATATTTT.

This chain connects TRBV2 to TRBJ1-3; D call uncertain. The CDR3 is 15 residues long. V lost 2 bases to trimming and J lost 0 bases, with 8 bases between them. Germline CDR1 is SNHLY and CDR2 is FYNNEI. CDR3 in DNA: TGTGCCAGCAGTGAACTTGGGGTCTCTGGAAACACCATATATTTT. Translated, it gives CASSELGVSGNTIYF.

The V and J genes are TRBV3-1 (or the pseudogene TRBV3-2) and TRBJ2-7; D is possibly TRBD1 or TRBD2 (5 bases each). Trimming removed 7 bases from V and 0 bases from J, with 13 bases in between. This CDR3 contains 14 residues. Per the germline V gene, CDR1 is LGHDT and CDR2 is YNNKEL (reference sequence). The CDR3: CASNRDGPSYEQYF. The DNA for the CDR3 is TGTGCCAGCAACCGGGACGGACCCTCCTACGAGCAGTACTTC.

The rearrangement joins TRBV5-6 to TRBJ1-2; no clear D. Germline lookup yields CDR1 SGHDT and CDR2 YYEEEE. V shed 3 bases and J shed 13 bases, with 13 bases lying between them. This CDR3 has 11 residues. The DNA for the CDR3 is TGTGCCAGCAGCTCCGGGTGGATCGGCACCTTC. Amino acid sequence: CASSSGWIGTF.

The gene calls are TRBV6-1 and TRBJ2-5; D call uncertain. Germline assignment: CDR1 MNHNS and CDR2 SASEGT. Trimming stripped 3 bases from V and 11 bases from J, with 10 bases between. The CDR3 spans 11 residues. The CDR3 loop is CASSDLSPQYF. CDR3 in DNA: TGTGCCAGCAGTGACCTCTCCCCACAGTACTTC.

The J gene is TRBJ2-7, the V gene TRBV2; possibly TRBD1 for D (6 bases). This CDR3 has 12 residues. CDR1 is SNHLY and CDR2 is FYNNEI in the germline V gene. V lost 5 bases, J lost 7 bases, and 12 bases lay in between. CDR3 nucleotide sequence: TGTGCCAGCAGTCGGGACATGGGGGAGCAGTACTTC. Encoded protein: CASSRDMGEQYF.